The clone carrying this T cell receptor beta chain has just one count. These data belong to a study of blood T cell repertoires in COVID-19. Study as a whole: Samples representing acute and convalescent COVID-19 were sourced from the United States, Italy and Spain. T cells, B-cell-depleted T cells, or PBMCs supplied cDNA or gDNA.

V shed 4 bases and J 0 bases; nucleotides not matched to a gene: 9. Germline-derived CDR1 and CDR2 are LGHDT and YNNKEL (reference sequence). The CDR3 contains 16 residues. As processed by the authors: Quantification of nucleated cells was approximated via reference gene primer amplification. This table comes from immunoSEQ multiplex PCR, and its TCRdb copy is limited to in-frame clones, with some not included. For V, J and clone size, that table is used; D and trimming come from the DNA. The sample yields roughly 150,000 clones, 60% to 85% seen once. The TCR was taken from a man between 70 and 80 years old with acute or convalescent COVID-19. The chain has TRBV3-1 (or the pseudogene TRBV3-2) and TRBJ2-7; 7 bases map to TRBD1. Specimen: peripheral blood. The CDR3: CASSRRDSQSSYEQYF. The CDR3 nucleotides read TGTGCCAGCAGCCGCCGGGACAGCCAGAGCTCCTACGAGCAGTACTTC.